This TCR beta chain was found in a study of cytomegalovirus exposure and HLA in healthy donors. Study-level information: The approximately 130 validation repertoires matched the 666 first-cohort repertoires in platform, a later analysis reported.

Method: immunoSEQ multiplex PCR; TCRdb's copy keeps in-frame clones and lacks some. The sample shows some 340,000 clones, around 87% of them seen only once. General study points: The study flagged approximately 180 TCR beta chains as cytomegalovirus-associated. Reportedly, cytomegalovirus status was diagnosed with high sensitivity and specificity.

Remarks on this clone: The antigen is undetermined.

Losses at the gene ends were 4 bases for V and 5 bases for J; bases not matched to a gene: 4. Looked up from germline, CDR1 is SGHTA and CDR2 is FQGNSA. The CDR3 covers 14 residues. Sequencing was carried out using PBMCs. V and J are TRBV7-2 and TRBJ1-5; TRBD1 aligns across 8 bases. This clonotype was sampled from a woman aged 25 to 39 in good health and CMV-seropositive. The CDR3 region is CASSSDRGDQPQHF. Written as DNA, the CDR3 is TGTGCCAGCAGCTCAGACAGGGGAGATCAGCCCCAGCATTTT.